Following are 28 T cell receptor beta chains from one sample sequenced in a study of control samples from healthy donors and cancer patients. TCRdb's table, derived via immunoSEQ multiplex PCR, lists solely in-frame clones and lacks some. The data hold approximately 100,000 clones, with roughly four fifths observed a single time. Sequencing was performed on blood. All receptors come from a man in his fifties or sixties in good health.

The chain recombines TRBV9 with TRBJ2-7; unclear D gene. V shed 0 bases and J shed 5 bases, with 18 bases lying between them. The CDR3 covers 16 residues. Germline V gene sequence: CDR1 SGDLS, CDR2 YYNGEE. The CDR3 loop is CASSVGDGRLTDEQYF. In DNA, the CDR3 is TGTGCCAGCAGCGTAGGGGATGGGCGATTGACGGACGAGCAGTACTTC.

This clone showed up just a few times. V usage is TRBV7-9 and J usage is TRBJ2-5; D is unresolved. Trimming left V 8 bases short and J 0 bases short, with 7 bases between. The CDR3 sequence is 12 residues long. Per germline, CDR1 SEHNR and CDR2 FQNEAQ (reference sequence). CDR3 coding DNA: TGTGCCAGCTTCAAGGACCAAGAGACCCAGTACTTC. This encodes CASFKDQETQYF.

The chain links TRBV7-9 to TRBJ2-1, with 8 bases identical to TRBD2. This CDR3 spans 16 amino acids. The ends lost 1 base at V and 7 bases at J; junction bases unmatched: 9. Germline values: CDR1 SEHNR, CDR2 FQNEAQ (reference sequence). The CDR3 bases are TGTGCCAGCAGCTTAGAGAGCGGGAGACCTCTTAATGAGCAGTTCTTC. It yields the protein CASSLESGRPLNEQFF.

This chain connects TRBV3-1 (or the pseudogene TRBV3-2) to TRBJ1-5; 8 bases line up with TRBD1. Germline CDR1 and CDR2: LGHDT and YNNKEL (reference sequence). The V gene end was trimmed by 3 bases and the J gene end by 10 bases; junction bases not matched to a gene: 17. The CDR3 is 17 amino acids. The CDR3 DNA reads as TGTGCCAGCAGCCAGGGGGATACACAGGGGGGGGGTGGACCCCAGCATTTT. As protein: CASSQGDTQGGGGPQHF.

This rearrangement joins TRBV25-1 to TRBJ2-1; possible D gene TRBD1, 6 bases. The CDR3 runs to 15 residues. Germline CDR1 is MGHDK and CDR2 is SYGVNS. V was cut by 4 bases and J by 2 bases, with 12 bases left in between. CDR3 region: CASSAQGWAYNEQFF. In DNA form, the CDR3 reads TGTGCCAGCAGTGCCCAGGGGTGGGCCTACAATGAGCAGTTCTTC.

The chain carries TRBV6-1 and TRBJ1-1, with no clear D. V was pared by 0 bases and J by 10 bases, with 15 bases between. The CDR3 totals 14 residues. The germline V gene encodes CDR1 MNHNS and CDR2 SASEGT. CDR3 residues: CASSEALSKGRAFF. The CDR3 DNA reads TGTGCCAGCAGTGAAGCTCTATCAAAAGGTAGAGCTTTCTTT.

The CDR3 DNA sequence: TGTGCCAGCACCAAGAACACAGGAAATGGCTACACCTTC. This encodes CASTKNTGNGYTF. The chain joins TRBV2 to TRBJ1-2, with D possibly matching TRBD1 (5 bases). The CDR3 totals 13 residues. Germline V gives CDR1 SNHLY, CDR2 FYNNEI. V lost 7 bases to trimming and J lost 6 bases, with 15 bases between them.

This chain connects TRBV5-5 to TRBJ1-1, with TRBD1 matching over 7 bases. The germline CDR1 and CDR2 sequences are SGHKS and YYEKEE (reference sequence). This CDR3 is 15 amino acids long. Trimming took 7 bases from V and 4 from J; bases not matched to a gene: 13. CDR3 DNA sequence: TGTGCCAGCTCCTGGGGACAGTCGGGGGGCACTGAAGCTTTCTTT. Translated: CASSWGQSGGTEAFF. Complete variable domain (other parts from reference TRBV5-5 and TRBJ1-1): DAGVTQSPTHLIKTRGQQVTLRCSPISGHKSVSWYQQVLGQGPQFIFQYYEKEERGRGNFPDRFSARQFPNYSSELNVNALLLGDSALYLCASSWGQSGGTEAFFGQGTRLTVV.

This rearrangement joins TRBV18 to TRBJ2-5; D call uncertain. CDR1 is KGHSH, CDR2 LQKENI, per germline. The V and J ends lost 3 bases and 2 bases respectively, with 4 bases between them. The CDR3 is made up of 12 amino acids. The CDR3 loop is CASSPEQETQYF. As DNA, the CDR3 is TGTGCCAGCTCACCTGAACAAGAGACCCAGTACTTC.

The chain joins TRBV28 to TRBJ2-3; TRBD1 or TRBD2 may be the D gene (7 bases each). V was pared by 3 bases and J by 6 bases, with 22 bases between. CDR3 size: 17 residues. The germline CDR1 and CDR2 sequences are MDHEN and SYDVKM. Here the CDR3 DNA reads TGTGCCAGCAGTTTTTCGCCTTTAGACAGGGAGGGGGATACGCAGTATTTT. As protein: CASSFSPLDREGDTQYF.

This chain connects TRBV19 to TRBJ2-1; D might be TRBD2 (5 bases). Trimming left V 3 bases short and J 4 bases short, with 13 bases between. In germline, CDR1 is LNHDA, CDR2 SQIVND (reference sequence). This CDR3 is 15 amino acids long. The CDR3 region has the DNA TGTGCCAGTAGTATTGTGGGAGAGAGATACAATGAGCAGTTCTTC. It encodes CASSIVGERYNEQFF.

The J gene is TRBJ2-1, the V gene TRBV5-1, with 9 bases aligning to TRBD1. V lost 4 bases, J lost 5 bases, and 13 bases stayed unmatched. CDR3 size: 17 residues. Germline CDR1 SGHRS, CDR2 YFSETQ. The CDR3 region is CASSVLTGTGIDNEQFF. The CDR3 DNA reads TGCGCCAGCAGCGTATTAACCGGGACAGGGATCGACAATGAGCAGTTCTTC.

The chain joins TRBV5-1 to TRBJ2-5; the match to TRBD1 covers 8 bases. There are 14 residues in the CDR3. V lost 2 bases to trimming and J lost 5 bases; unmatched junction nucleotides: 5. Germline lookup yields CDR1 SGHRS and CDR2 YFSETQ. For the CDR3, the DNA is TGCGCCAGCAGCTTTCAGGGGGCGAGGGAGACCCAGTACTTC. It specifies CASSFQGARETQYF. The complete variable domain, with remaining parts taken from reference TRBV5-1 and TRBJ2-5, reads KAGVTQTPRYLIKTRGQQVTLSCSPISGHRSVSWYQQTPGQGLQFLFEYFSETQRNKGNFPGRFSGRQFSNSRSEMNVSTLELGDSALYLCASSFQGARETQYFGPGTRLLVL.

CDR3 residues: CASSQVTGEQYF. The CDR3 DNA follows: TGTGCCAGCAGCCAAGTTACGGGGGAGCAGTACTTC. The chain recombines TRBV3-1 (or the pseudogene TRBV3-2) with TRBJ2-7, with D possibly matching TRBD2 (5 bases). CDR3 length: 12 residues. V was cut by 1 base and J by 7 bases, with 8 bases left in between. Germline-derived CDR1 and CDR2 are LGHDT and YNNKEL (reference sequence).

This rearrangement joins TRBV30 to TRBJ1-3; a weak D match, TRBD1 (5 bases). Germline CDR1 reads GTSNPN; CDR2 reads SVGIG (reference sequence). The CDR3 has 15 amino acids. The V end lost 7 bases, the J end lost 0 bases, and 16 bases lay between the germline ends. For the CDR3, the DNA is TGTGCCTCCAGCCAGGACACCAACTCTGGAAACACCATATATTTT. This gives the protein CASSQDTNSGNTIYF.

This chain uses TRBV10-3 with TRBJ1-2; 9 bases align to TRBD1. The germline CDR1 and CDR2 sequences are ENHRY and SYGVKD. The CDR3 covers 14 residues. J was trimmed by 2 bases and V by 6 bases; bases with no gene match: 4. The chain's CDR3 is CAIRGDRANYGYTF. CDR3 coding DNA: TGTGCCATCAGGGGGGACAGGGCCAACTATGGCTACACCTTC.

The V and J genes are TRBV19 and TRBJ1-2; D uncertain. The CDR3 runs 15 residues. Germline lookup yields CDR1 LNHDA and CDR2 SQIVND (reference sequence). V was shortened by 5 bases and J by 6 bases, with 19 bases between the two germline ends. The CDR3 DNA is TGTGCCAGTAGTCCTCGACGGACTTTCCCTGATGGCTACACCTTC. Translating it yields CASSPRRTFPDGYTF. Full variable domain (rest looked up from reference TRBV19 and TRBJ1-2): DGGITQSPKYLFRKEGQNVTLSCEQNLNHDAMYWYRQDPGQGLRLIYYSQIVNDFQKGDIAEGYSVSREKKESFPLTVTSAQKNPTAFYLCASSPRRTFPDGYTFGSGTRLTVV.

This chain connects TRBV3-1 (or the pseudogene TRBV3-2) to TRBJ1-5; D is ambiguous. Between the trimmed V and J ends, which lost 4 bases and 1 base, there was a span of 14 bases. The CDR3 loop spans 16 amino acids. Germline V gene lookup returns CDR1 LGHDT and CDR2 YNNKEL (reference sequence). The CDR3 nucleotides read TGTGCCAGCAGCCCGCGTACCGGACGGAGCAATCAGCCCCAGCATTTT. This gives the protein CASSPRTGRSNQPQHF.

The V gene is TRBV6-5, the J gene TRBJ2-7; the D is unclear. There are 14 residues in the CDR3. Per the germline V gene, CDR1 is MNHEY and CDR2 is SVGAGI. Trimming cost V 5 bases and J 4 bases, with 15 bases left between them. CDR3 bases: TGTGCCAGCAGTCGGTGGAGAGTGTCATACGAGCAGTACTTC. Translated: CASSRWRVSYEQYF.

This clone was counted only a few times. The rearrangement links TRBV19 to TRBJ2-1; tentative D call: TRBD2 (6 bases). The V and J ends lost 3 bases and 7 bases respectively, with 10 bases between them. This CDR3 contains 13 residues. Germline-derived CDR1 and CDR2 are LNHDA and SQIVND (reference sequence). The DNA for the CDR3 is TGTGCCAGTAGTATCGGGGGTGGGAATGAGCAGTTCTTC. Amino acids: CASSIGGGNEQFF.

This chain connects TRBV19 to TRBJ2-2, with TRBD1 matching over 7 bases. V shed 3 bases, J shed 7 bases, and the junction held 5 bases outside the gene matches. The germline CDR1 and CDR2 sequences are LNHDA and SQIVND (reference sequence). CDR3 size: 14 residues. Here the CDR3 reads CASSMVGGDGELFF. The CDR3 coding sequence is TGTGCCAGTAGTATGGTAGGGGGCGACGGGGAGCTGTTTTTT. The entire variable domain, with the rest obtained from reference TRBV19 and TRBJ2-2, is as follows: DGGITQSPKYLFRKEGQNVTLSCEQNLNHDAMYWYRQDPGQGLRLIYYSQIVNDFQKGDIAEGYSVSREKKESFPLTVTSAQKNPTAFYLCASSMVGGDGELFFGEGSRLTVL.

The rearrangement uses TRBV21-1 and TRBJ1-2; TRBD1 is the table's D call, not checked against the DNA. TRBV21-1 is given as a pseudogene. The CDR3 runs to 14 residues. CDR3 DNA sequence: TGTGCCAGCAGCAGGGACAGGGGAAACTATGGCTACACCTTC. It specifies CASSRDRGNYGYTF.

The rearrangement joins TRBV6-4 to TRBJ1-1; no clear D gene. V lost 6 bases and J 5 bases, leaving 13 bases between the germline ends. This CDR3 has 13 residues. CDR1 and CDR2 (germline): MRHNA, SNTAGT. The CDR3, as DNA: TGTGCCAGCAGGCCCGAGGGTGAAACTGAAGCTTTCTTT. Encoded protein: CASRPEGETEAFF.

The CDR3 DNA sequence: TGCGCCAGCAGCCCCTCGGACACCCCGAACACTGAAGCTTTCTTT. Its protein is CASSPSDTPNTEAFF. The chain is built from TRBV4-1 and TRBJ1-1; a weak D match, TRBD1 (5 bases). Between the trimmed V and J ends, which lost 4 bases and 1 base, there was a span of 13 bases. Germline-derived CDR1 and CDR2 are MGHRA and YSYEKL. The CDR3 is 15 amino acids.

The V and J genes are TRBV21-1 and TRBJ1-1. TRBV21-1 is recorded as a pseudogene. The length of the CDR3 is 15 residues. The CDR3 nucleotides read TGTGCCAGCAGCAAAGCACGGGGGAGTTGGACTGAAGCTTTCTTT. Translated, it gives CASSKARGSWTEAFF.

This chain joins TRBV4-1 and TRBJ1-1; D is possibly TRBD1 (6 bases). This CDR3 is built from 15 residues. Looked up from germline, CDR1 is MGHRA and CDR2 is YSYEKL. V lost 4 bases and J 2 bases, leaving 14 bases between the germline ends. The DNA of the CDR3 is TGCGCCAGCAGCCTCATGACAGGAACCAACACTGAAGCTTTCTTT. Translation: CASSLMTGTNTEAFF.

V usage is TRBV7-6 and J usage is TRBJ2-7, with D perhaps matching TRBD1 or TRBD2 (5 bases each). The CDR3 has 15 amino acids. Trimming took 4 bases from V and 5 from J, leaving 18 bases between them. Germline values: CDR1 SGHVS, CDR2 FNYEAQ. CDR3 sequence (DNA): TGTGCCAGCAGCTCACAGGCCGGGGCGGAGAACGAGCAGTACTTC. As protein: CASSSQAGAENEQYF.

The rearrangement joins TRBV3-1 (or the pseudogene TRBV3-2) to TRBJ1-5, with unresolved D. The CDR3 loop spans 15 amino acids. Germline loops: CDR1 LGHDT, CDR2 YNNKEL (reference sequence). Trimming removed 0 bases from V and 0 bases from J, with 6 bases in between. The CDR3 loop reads CASSQDGLSNQPQHF. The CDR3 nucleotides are TGTGCCAGCAGCCAAGATGGACTTAGCAATCAGCCCCAGCATTTT.